This TCR beta chain emerged from a study of blood T cell repertoires in COVID-19. Generated by immunoSEQ multiplex PCR, the TCRdb table keeps only in-frame clones and is missing some. The sample contains some 200,000 clones, about 82% of which appear only once. Between the trimmed V and J ends, which lost 3 bases and 1 base, there was a span of 11 bases. Germline CDR1 and CDR2: LNHDA and SQIVND (reference sequence). The CDR3 is 15 residues long. This TCR was sampled from a woman in her seventies with COVID-19, enrolled during active disease. The material sequenced was peripheral blood. The chain couples TRBV19 to TRBJ2-3; maybe TRBD2 (6 bases). The CDR3 sequence: CASSMGGGGTDTQYF. The CDR3 region has the DNA TGTGCCAGTAGTATGGGCGGCGGGGGCACAGATACGCAGTATTTT.